The 3 T cell receptor beta chains reported below all come from one sample, sequenced in a study of CD8 T cells in ankylosing spondylitis. Using its own MiXCR run on the 5' RACE reads, TCRdb lists one record per CDR3 protein. This sample has 200,000 to 250,000 distinct CDR3 sequences, with approximately 10% found just once. Sequenced input: blood, either unsorted or a sorted T cell fraction (not recorded which). The receptors were sampled from a male donor with ankylosing spondylitis or in good health (not recorded which).

This clonotype was recorded many times. The V and J genes are TRBV12-3 or TRBV12-4 and TRBJ2-3, with D possibly TRBD1 on 5 matching bases. Trimming shortened V by 7 bases and J by 2 bases, and 13 bases separated the two germline ends. The CDR3 totals 14 residues. The CDR3 coding sequence is TGTGCCAGCACCTCCCTCAGGGACACAGATACGCAGTATTTT. Protein sequence: CASTSLRDTDTQYF.

This clonotype came up many times. The chain recombines TRBV12-3 or TRBV12-4 with TRBJ1-2, with 7 nucleotides matching TRBD1. This CDR3 comprises 13 residues. Trimming removed 7 bases from V and 2 bases from J; junction bases left unmatched: 4. In DNA, the CDR3 is TGTGCCAGCACCTCGACAGGGAACTATGGCTACACCTTC. This gives the protein CASTSTGNYGYTF.

The sample holds many counts of this clonotype. The gene calls are TRBV7-9 and TRBJ1-6, with no clear D. Looked up from germline, CDR1 is SEHNR and CDR2 is FQNEAQ (reference sequence). Trimming shortened V by 3 bases and J by 3 bases, and 9 bases separated the two germline ends. The CDR3 length is 15 residues. The CDR3 reads CASSFGGVYNSPLHF. Here the CDR3 DNA reads TGTGCCAGCAGCTTTGGCGGTGTCTATAATTCACCCCTCCACTTT.